This passage covers 27 T cell receptor beta chains from one sample sequenced in a study of shared T cell receptors in the human thymus. Profiling relied on immunoSEQ multiplex PCR, and the TCRdb table lists in-frame clones only, not all of them. This table holds around 340,000 clones, about 95% found once. Sequencing input: thymocytes. The receptor set was obtained from a human donor.

The chain joins TRBV13 to TRBJ2-4; D gene uncertain. Looked up from germline, CDR1 is PRHDT and CDR2 is FYEKMQ (reference sequence). Trimming removed 8 bases at V and 0 bases at J, with 11 bases between. The CDR3 has 14 amino acids. CDR3 amino acids: CASGPPVAKNIQYF. The CDR3 nucleotides are TGTGCCAGCGGGCCTCCCGTAGCCAAAAACATTCAGTACTTC.

The V call is TRBV20-1, the J call TRBJ1-1; no clear D gene. Looked up from germline, CDR1 is DFQATT and CDR2 is SNEGSKA (reference sequence). Trimming cost V 6 bases and J 9 bases, with 14 bases left between them. This CDR3 is built from 11 residues. The CDR3 bases are TGCAGTGCATCCCGAAGGCCAAAAGCTTTCTTT. It encodes CSASRRPKAFF.

This chain joins TRBV6-4 and TRBJ2-6; D is unresolved. The germline V and J ends were trimmed by 0 bases and 4 bases, with 13 bases remaining between them. CDR1 is MRHNA, CDR2 SNTAGT, per germline. The length of the CDR3 is 17 residues. CDR3 sequence reads: CASSDSFKRSGANVLTF. CDR3 DNA sequence: TGTGCCAGCAGTGACTCGTTTAAGAGGTCCGGGGCCAACGTCCTGACTTTC.

The gene calls are TRBV5-1 and TRBJ1-3; unclear D gene. CDR3 length: 15 residues. The V and J ends lost 1 base and 2 bases respectively, with 10 bases between them. CDR1 and CDR2 (germline): SGHRS, YFSETQ. The CDR3: CASSLPGKTGNTIYF. The CDR3 nucleotides are TGCGCCAGCAGCTTGCCGGGGAAAACTGGAAACACCATATATTTT.

About this clone: This same CDR3 is encoded by further DNA sequences in the sample. This chain connects TRBV7-2 to TRBJ2-5; no definite D call. The V gene lost 5 bases and the J gene lost 1 base, with 5 bases spanning the gap. Germline loops: CDR1 SGHTA, CDR2 FQGNSA. This CDR3 has 12 amino acids. CDR3 nucleotide sequence: TGTGCCAGCAGCCCCTCCCAAGAGACCCAGTACTTC. Its protein product is CASSPSQETQYF.

This rearrangement joins TRBV25-1 to TRBJ2-7; TRBD1 matches 11 bases. Trimming at V came to 4 bases and at J to 6 bases, leaving 8 bases not matched to a gene. This CDR3 contains 15 residues. Germline CDR1 MGHDK, CDR2 SYGVNS. CDR3 sequence: CASSVAGTGGGEQYF. The CDR3 coding sequence is TGTGCCAGCAGTGTCGCCGGGACAGGGGGTGGCGAGCAGTACTTC.

This clone was counted a single time. The V gene is TRBV5-1, the J gene TRBJ1-1; 8 positions agree with TRBD1. Trimming at V came to 4 bases and at J to 1 base, leaving 12 bases not matched to a gene. Germline V gene data show CDR1 as SGHRS and CDR2 as YFSETQ. The CDR3 sequence is 17 residues long. This chain's CDR3 is CASSPRQGTPWNTEAFF. CDR3 sequence (DNA): TGCGCCAGCAGCCCCAGACAGGGGACCCCCTGGAACACTGAAGCTTTCTTT.

The chain employs TRBV4-1 and TRBJ1-3; tentative D call: TRBD1 (5 bases). The V gene's germline CDR1 is MGHRA and CDR2 YSYEKL. V lost 0 bases and J lost 4, with 19 bases in between. This CDR3 is 18 amino acids long. In DNA, the CDR3 is TGCGCCAGCAGCCAAGAGGGTCGCAGGAGCGGGGGGGGAAACACCATATATTTT. It codes for CASSQEGRRSGGGNTIYF.

In its sample, this clone was seen once. This chain uses TRBV19 with TRBJ1-5; D call uncertain. CDR1 and CDR2 from the germline V gene are LNHDA and SQIVND (reference sequence). This CDR3 spans 13 amino acids. The V and J ends lost 2 bases and 11 bases respectively, with 13 bases between them. The CDR3 spells CASSILGEGTQHF. The CDR3 DNA follows: TGTGCCAGTAGTATACTCGGGGAAGGGACCCAGCATTTT.

This chain uses TRBV18 with TRBJ2-1, with unresolved D. The CDR3 runs 11 residues. Germline V gene sequence: CDR1 KGHSH, CDR2 LQKENI. V was cut by 3 bases and J by 15 bases, with 12 bases left in between. The DNA for the CDR3 is TGTGCCAGCTCACCTAATGTTATGGGGTTCTTC. This encodes CASSPNVMGFF.

The chain combines TRBV20-1 with TRBJ1-5, with TRBD1 as a possible D gene (5 bases). This CDR3 has 11 amino acids. The V end lost 5 bases, the J end lost 10 bases, and 12 bases lay between the germline ends. Germline CDR1 reads DFQATT; CDR2 reads SNEGSKA (reference sequence). The DNA for the CDR3 is TGCAGTGCTGCAGGGATCGGCCCCCAGCATTTT. This gives the protein CSAAGIGPQHF.

This chain links TRBV27 with TRBJ2-1, with unresolved D. Trimming shortened V by 5 bases and J by 3 bases, and 17 bases separated the two germline ends. Germline CDR1 MNHEY, CDR2 SMNVEV (reference sequence). CDR3 length: 16 residues. For the CDR3, the DNA is TGTGCCAGCAGTCCTTCTTGGGAACCTAGCTACAATGAGCAGTTCTTC. The encoded protein is CASSPSWEPSYNEQFF.

The chain couples TRBV10-3 to TRBJ2-7, with TRBD2 matching 9 bases. Losses at the gene ends were 7 bases for V and 5 bases for J; bases not matched to a gene: 15. Per germline, CDR1 ENHRY and CDR2 SYGVKD. This CDR3 comprises 16 residues. CDR3 DNA sequence: TGTGCCATCAACAAGGTAGCGGGAGAGGAAACCCACGAGCAGTACTTC. Translated, it gives CAINKVAGEETHEQYF.

A word on this clone: Compared with germline, one end of the junction differs, possibly owing to a read error. The chain has TRBV7-7 and TRBJ2-5, with D uncertain. Germline loops: CDR1 SSHAT, CDR2 FNYEAQ (reference sequence). This CDR3 contains 13 residues. In DNA, the CDR3 is TGTGCTAGCAGCTCACCAACCACCGGGACCCAGTACTTC. The encoded protein is CASSSPTTGTQYF.

The sample holds one count of this clone. CDR3 DNA: TGTGCCAGCAGCCAAGCTGGGAGGTCGAACACTGAAGCTTTCTTT. Encoded protein: CASSQAGRSNTEAFF. The chain carries TRBV11-3 and TRBJ1-1; no clear D. V gave up 5 bases and J gave up 1 base, with 14 bases separating them. The CDR3 sequence is 15 residues long. CDR1 and CDR2 from the germline V gene are SGHNT and YENEEA.

The rearrangement uses TRBV9 and TRBJ1-2, with D perhaps TRBD1 (5 bases). CDR3 length equals 14 residues. Germline V lookup: CDR1 SGDLS, CDR2 YYNGEE. V was trimmed by 6 bases and J by 4 bases, leaving 16 bases between them. CDR3 DNA sequence: TGTGCCAGCAAGAACCCGAGCGGGGGCTATGGCTACACCTTC. Translating gives CASKNPSGGYGYTF.

J is TRBJ2-7 and V is TRBV18; a weak D match, TRBD1 (5 bases). Germline loops: CDR1 KGHSH, CDR2 LQKENI. V lost 4 bases to trimming and J lost 0 bases, with 16 bases between them. This CDR3 has 16 residues. CDR3 in amino acids: CASSLTVPQSSYEQYF. The CDR3 region has the DNA TGTGCCAGCTCACTGACAGTGCCCCAGTCCTCCTACGAGCAGTACTTC.

The genes are TRBV5-3 and TRBJ1-5, with D perhaps matching TRBD1 (5 bases). TRBV5-3 is marked as an open reading frame, function uncertain. There are 14 residues in the CDR3. V shed 4 bases and J shed 4 bases, with 12 bases lying between them. The CDR3, as DNA: TGTGCCAGAAGCGAGGGGAGGTGGAATCAGCCCCAGCATTTT. Protein sequence: CARSEGRWNQPQHF.

The sample holds a few counts of this clone. This rearrangement joins TRBV28 to TRBJ2-7; possibly TRBD2 for D (7 bases). The V end lost 6 bases, the J end lost 3 bases, and 18 bases lay between the germline ends. The CDR3 is 15 residues long. Germline V gene data show CDR1 as MDHEN and CDR2 as SYDVKM. The CDR3 coding sequence is TGTGCCAGCAGGAGGGGGGGACGTTGCCTCTACGAGCAGTACTTC. Translated, it gives CASRRGGRCLYEQYF.

The chain couples TRBV5-1 to TRBJ2-2; TRBD2 agrees at 10 bases. The CDR3 has 16 amino acids. V shed 5 bases, J shed 5 bases, and the junction held 9 bases outside the gene matches. Looked up from germline, CDR1 is SGHRS and CDR2 is YFSETQ. The CDR3 loop reads CASSPSSGSHTGELFF. The CDR3 bases are TGCGCCAGCAGTCCCTCTAGCGGGAGTCATACCGGGGAGCTGTTTTTT.

V gene TRBV27 combines with J gene TRBJ2-3; 9 positions match TRBD2. The CDR3 length is 17 residues. Looked up from germline, CDR1 is MNHEY and CDR2 is SMNVEV (reference sequence). Trimming cost V 1 base and J 2 bases; bases outside gene matches: 7. CDR3 nucleotide sequence: TGTGCCAGCAGTTTATACCGACTAGCGGAACTCACAGATACGCAGTATTTT. It encodes CASSLYRLAELTDTQYF.

The chain joins TRBV7-9 to TRBJ2-5, with TRBD1 matching over 8 bases. From germline, CDR1 is SEHNR and CDR2 FQNEAQ (reference sequence). The V and J ends lost 3 bases and 5 bases, in that order; junction bases with no gene match: 5. This CDR3 contains 14 residues. This chain's CDR3 is CASSFGQGGETQYF. The CDR3 DNA reads TGTGCCAGCAGCTTTGGACAGGGTGGCGAGACCCAGTACTTC. Based on the CDR3 plus reference TRBV7-9 and TRBJ2-5, the full variable domain is DTGVSQNPRHKITKRGQNVTFRCDPISEHNRLYWYRQTLGQGPEFLTYFQNEAQLEKSRLLSDRFSAERPKGSFSTLEIQRTEQGDSAMYLCASSFGQGGETQYFGPGTRLLVL.

The chain couples TRBV28 to TRBJ2-2; TRBD2 is a possible D gene (6 bases). Germline-derived CDR1 and CDR2 are MDHEN and SYDVKM. Trimming stripped 11 bases from V and 3 bases from J, with 13 bases between. This CDR3 is 13 amino acids long. CDR3 DNA sequence: TGTGCCGGGGAGGTAGGGGACACCGGGGAGCTGTTTTTT. Translated: CAGEVGDTGELFF.

V and J are TRBV9 and TRBJ1-1, with no clear D. This CDR3 is 14 amino acids long. V was pared by 0 bases and J by 1 base, with 7 bases between. The germline CDR1 and CDR2 sequences are SGDLS and YYNGEE. CDR3 loop: CASSVEDPNTEAFF. CDR3 nucleotide sequence: TGTGCCAGCAGCGTAGAAGATCCGAACACTGAAGCTTTCTTT.

The V call is TRBV6-1, the J call TRBJ1-1; D remains ambiguous. Germline-derived CDR1 and CDR2 are MNHNS and SASEGT. Trimming took 7 bases from V and 1 from J, leaving 13 bases between them. The CDR3 is 14 amino acids. CDR3 protein: CASTQATQNTEAFF. For the CDR3, the DNA is TGTGCCAGCACCCAGGCGACTCAGAACACTGAAGCTTTCTTT.

The rearrangement links TRBV25-1 to TRBJ1-2, with TRBD1 identical over 8 bases. Germline V CDR1 and CDR2: MGHDK, SYGVNS. With 3 bases clipped from V and 6 bases from J, the junction kept 3 bases outside the gene matches. CDR3 size: 13 residues. In nucleotides, the CDR3 is TGTGCCAGCAGTGAGGACAGGGCGGATGGCTACACCTTC. This codes for CASSEDRADGYTF.

The V and J genes are TRBV7-2 and TRBJ2-6, with D possibly being TRBD1 or TRBD2 (5 bases each). CDR3 length equals 17 residues. Between the trimmed V and J ends, which lost 8 bases and 0 bases, there was a span of 17 bases. Germline CDR1 reads SGHTA; CDR2 reads FQGNSA. The CDR3 loop reads CASRLYGAYSGANVLTF. CDR3 bases: TGTGCCAGCCGATTGTACGGGGCCTACTCTGGGGCCAACGTCCTGACTTTC. The full variable domain, completed using reference TRBV7-2 and TRBJ2-6, is GAGVSQSPSNKVTEKGKDVELRCDPISGHTALYWYRQSLGQGLEFLIYFQGNSAPDKSGLPSDRFSAERTGGSVSTLTIQRTQQEDSAVYLCASRLYGAYSGANVLTFGAGSRLTVL.